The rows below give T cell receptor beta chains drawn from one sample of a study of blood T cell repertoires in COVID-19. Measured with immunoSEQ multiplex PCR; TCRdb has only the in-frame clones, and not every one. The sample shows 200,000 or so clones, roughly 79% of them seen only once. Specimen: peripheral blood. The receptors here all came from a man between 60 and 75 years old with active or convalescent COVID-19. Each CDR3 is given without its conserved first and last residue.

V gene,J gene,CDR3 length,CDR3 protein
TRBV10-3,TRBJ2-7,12,AIRAGTGRYEQY
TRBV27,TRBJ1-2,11,ASSLQQGYGYT
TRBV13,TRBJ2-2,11,ASSQTARGGLF
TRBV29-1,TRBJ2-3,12,SVQAGGPGDTQY
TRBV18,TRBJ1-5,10,ASSPGSQPQH
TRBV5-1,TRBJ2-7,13,ASSPGDRGDHEQY
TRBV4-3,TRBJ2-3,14,ASSQDIGTSTDTQY
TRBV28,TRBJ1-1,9,ASKGLREAF
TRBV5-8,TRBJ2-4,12,ASSLIGPQNIQY
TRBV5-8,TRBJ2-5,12,ASSLGQGEETQY
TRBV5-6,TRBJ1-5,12,ASSKQMGLGPQH
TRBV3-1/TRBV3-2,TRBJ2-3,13,ASSHVAESTDTQY
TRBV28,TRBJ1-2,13,ASSFGVVEGYGYT
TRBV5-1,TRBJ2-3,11,ATQRGGTDTQY
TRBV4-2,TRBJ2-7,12,ASSQDGGRYEQY
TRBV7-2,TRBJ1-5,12,ASSIGQDNQPQH
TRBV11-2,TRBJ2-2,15,ASSFRDSSLGTGELF
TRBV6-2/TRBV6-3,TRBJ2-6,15,ASSYSAGITGANVLT
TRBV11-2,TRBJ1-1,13,ASSLSPTGPTEAF
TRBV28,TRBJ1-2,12,ASSPVTGGFGYT
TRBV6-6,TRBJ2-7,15,ASSRLGTSGGSYEQY
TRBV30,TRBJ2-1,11,AFRVPEGNEQF
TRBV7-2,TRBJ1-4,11,ASGQGPLEKLF
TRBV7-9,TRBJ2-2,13,ASSRGTTNTGELF
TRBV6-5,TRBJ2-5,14,ASSYPRGGMGETQY
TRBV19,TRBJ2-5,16,ASSKPPGLAGRQETQY
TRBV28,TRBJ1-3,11,ASSFRGSDTIY
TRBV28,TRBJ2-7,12,ASSFNRYPYEQY
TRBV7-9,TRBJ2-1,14,ASSLARRAPYNEQF
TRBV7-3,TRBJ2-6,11,ASRGPGANVLT